The rows below give T cell receptor beta chains drawn from one sample of a study of blood T cell repertoires in COVID-19. Sequencing used immunoSEQ multiplex PCR; TCRdb keeps in-frame clones, though not all of them. Among tens of thousands of clones listed, 84% were seen once. The sequenced sample consisted of peripheral blood. Every receptor here comes from a man between 45 and 60 years old with active COVID-19. The CDR3 runs from the conserved cysteine through the conserved F or W. The D gene is left open where the match is weak. The size field is filled for only some rows; it gives once, few, many or a size class.

abundance: -
v_gene: TRBV5-8
d_gene: -
j_gene: TRBJ2-3
CDR3nt: TGTGCCAGCAGCCCGTACGACACCTACACAGATACGCAGTATTTT
CDR3aa: CASSPYDTYTDTQYF

abundance: -
v_gene: TRBV4-1
d_gene: TRBD2
j_gene: TRBJ2-5
CDR3nt: TGCGCCAGCAGCCAAGGGACTAGCGCTACCAACCAAGAGACCCAGTACTTC
CDR3aa: CASSQGTSATNQETQYF

abundance: -
v_gene: TRBV27
d_gene: -
j_gene: TRBJ2-2
CDR3nt: TGTGCCAGCAGTCACGCTTCACACGGGGGGGAGCTGTTTTTT
CDR3aa: CASSHASHGGELFF

abundance: -
v_gene: TRBV12-3/TRBV12-4
d_gene: -
j_gene: TRBJ1-1
CDR3nt: TGTGCCAGCACCGCACTTATGAACACTGAAGCTTTCTTT
CDR3aa: CASTALMNTEAFF

abundance: -
v_gene: TRBV2
d_gene: -
j_gene: TRBJ2-5
CDR3nt: TGTGCCAGCAGCCCGGGACACGCAGGCCAAGAGACCCAGTACTTC
CDR3aa: CASSPGHAGQETQYF

abundance: once
v_gene: TRBV5-1
d_gene: -
j_gene: TRBJ1-1
CDR3nt: TGCGCCAGCAGCATATCACGACAGGTTGAAGCTTTCTTT
CDR3aa: CASSISRQVEAFF

abundance: -
v_gene: TRBV5-4
d_gene: TRBD2
j_gene: TRBJ2-3
CDR3nt: TGTGCCAGTCGTCAGGCGGGGGGCGTAGATACGCAGTATTTT
CDR3aa: CASRQAGGVDTQYF

abundance: -
v_gene: TRBV18
d_gene: -
j_gene: TRBJ1-6
CDR3nt: TGTGCCAGCTCACCAGGAGGAATTACTTCACCCCTCCACTTT
CDR3aa: CASSPGGITSPLHF

abundance: -
v_gene: TRBV5-4
d_gene: TRBD1
j_gene: TRBJ2-5
CDR3nt: TGTGCCAGCAGCTCGACAGGGGTGGAGGAGACCCAGTACTTC
CDR3aa: CASSSTGVEETQYF

abundance: -
v_gene: TRBV7-9
d_gene: TRBD1
j_gene: TRBJ1-4
CDR3nt: TGTGCCAGCAGCGTCGACAGGGCTAATGAAAAACTGTTTTTT
CDR3aa: CASSVDRANEKLFF

abundance: -
v_gene: TRBV28
d_gene: -
j_gene: TRBJ2-5
CDR3nt: TGTGCCAGCAGTTTGGTAGGCACCGCGCCGACCCGACTCGGAGAGTCCCAGTACTTC
CDR3aa: CASSLVGTAPTRLGESQYF

abundance: -
v_gene: TRBV10-2
d_gene: TRBD1
j_gene: TRBJ1-2
CDR3nt: TGCGCCAGCAGTGACAGGGGGTCGGGCTATGGCTACACCTTC
CDR3aa: CASSDRGSGYGYTF

abundance: -
v_gene: TRBV2
d_gene: TRBD1
j_gene: TRBJ2-4
CDR3nt: TGTGCCACCAAGGGGGCTGGGGCCAAAAACATTCAGTACTTC
CDR3aa: CATKGAGAKNIQYF

abundance: -
v_gene: TRBV24-1
d_gene: TRBD1
j_gene: TRBJ2-2
CDR3nt: TGTGCCACCAGGACAGGGAATGTGGCGCACGGGGAGCTGTTTTTT
CDR3aa: CATRTGNVAHGELFF

abundance: -
v_gene: TRBV5-1
d_gene: TRBD2
j_gene: TRBJ2-2
CDR3nt: TGCGCCAGTTCTAGCGGGGGGACTCTAAACACCGGGGAGCTGTTTTTT
CDR3aa: CASSSGGTLNTGELFF

abundance: -
v_gene: TRBV6-5
d_gene: TRBD1
j_gene: TRBJ2-2
CDR3nt: TGTGCCAGCAGACGGACAGGGCAAACCGGGGAGCTGTTTTTT
CDR3aa: CASRRTGQTGELFF